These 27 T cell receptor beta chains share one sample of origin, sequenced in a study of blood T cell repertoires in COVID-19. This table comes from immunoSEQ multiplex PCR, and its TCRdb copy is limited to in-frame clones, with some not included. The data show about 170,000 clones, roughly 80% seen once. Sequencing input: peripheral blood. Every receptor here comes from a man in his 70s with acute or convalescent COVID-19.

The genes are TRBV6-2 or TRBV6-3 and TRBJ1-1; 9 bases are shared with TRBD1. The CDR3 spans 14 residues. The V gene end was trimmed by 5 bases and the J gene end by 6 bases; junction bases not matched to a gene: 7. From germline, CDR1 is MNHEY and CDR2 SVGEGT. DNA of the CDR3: TGTGCCAGCAGTCCGGGACAGGGCACAGCTGAAGCTTTCTTT. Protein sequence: CASSPGQGTAEAFF.

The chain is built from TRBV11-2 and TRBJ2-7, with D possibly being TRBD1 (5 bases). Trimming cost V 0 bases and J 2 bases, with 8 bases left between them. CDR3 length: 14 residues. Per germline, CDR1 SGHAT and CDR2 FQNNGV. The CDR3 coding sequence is TGTGCCAGCAGCTTAGAAGGGGCTGCCTACGAGCAGTACTTC. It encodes CASSLEGAAYEQYF.

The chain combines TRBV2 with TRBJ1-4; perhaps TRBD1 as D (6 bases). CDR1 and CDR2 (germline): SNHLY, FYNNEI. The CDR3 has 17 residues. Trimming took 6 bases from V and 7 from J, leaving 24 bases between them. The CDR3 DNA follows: TGTGCCAGCAGAGCTCAGGGGTCAGGCCGTAATCGTGAAAAACTGTTTTTT. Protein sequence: CASRAQGSGRNREKLFF.

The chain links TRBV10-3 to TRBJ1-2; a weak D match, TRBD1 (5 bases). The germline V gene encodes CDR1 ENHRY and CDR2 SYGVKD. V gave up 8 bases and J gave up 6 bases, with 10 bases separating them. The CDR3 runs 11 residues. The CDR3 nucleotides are TGTGCCATCCCATCGACAGATGGCTACACCTTC. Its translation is CAIPSTDGYTF.

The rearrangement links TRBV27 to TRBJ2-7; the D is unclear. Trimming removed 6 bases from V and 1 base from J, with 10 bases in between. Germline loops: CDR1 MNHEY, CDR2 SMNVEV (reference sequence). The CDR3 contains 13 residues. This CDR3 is CASSQDTSYEQYF. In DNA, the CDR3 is TGTGCCAGCAGCCAAGACACATCCTACGAGCAGTACTTC.

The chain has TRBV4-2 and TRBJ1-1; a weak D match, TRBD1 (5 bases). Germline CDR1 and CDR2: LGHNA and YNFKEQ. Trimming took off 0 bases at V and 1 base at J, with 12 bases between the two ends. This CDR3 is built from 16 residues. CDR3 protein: CASSQDFGQGNTEAFF. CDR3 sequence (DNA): TGTGCCAGCAGCCAAGATTTCGGGCAGGGGAACACTGAAGCTTTCTTT.

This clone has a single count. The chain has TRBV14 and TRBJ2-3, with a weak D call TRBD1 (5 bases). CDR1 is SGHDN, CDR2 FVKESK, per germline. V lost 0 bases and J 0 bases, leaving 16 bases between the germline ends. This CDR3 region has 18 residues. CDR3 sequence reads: CASSQDKGRTTSTDTQYF. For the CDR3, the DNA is TGTGCCAGCAGCCAAGACAAGGGTAGGACAACTAGCACAGATACGCAGTATTTT.

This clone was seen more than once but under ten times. CDR3 region: CASSLGQSYGYTF. The CDR3 DNA is TGCGCCAGCAGCTTGGGACAGAGCTATGGCTACACCTTC. This chain links TRBV5-1 with TRBJ1-2; TRBD1 is a possible D gene (5 bases). This CDR3 region has 13 residues. Trimming took off 0 bases at V and 4 bases at J, with 7 bases between the two ends. Looked up from germline, CDR1 is SGHRS and CDR2 is YFSETQ.

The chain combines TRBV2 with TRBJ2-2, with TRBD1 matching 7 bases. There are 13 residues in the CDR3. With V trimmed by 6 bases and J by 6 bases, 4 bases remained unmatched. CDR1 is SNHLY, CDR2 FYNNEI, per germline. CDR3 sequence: CASRGQVAGELFF. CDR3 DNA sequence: TGTGCCAGCAGAGGACAGGTTGCCGGGGAGCTGTTTTTT.

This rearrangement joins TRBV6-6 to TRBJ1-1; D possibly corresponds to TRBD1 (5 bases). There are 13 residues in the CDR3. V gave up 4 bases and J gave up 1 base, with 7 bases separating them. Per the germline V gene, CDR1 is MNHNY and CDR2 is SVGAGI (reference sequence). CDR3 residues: CASSWGENTEAFF. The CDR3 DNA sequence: TGTGCCAGCAGTTGGGGGGAGAACACTGAAGCTTTCTTT.

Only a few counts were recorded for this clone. For the CDR3, the DNA is TGTGCCAGCAGCTCGGCTGGACAGGGAGGGAATCCCTACGAGCAGTACTTC. Translating gives CASSSAGQGGNPYEQYF. The rearrangement joins TRBV7-9 to TRBJ2-7; D possibly corresponds to TRBD1 (8 bases). V lost 4 bases and J 2 bases, leaving 21 bases between the germline ends. The CDR3 totals 17 residues. In germline, CDR1 is SEHNR, CDR2 FQNEAQ (reference sequence).

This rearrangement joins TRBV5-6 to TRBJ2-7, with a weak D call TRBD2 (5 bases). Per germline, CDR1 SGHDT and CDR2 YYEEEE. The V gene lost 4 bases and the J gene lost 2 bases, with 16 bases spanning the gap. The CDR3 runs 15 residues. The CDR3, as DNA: TGTGCCAGCAGCCCGGGGTCCGCCCAACCCTACGAGCAGTACTTC. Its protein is CASSPGSAQPYEQYF.

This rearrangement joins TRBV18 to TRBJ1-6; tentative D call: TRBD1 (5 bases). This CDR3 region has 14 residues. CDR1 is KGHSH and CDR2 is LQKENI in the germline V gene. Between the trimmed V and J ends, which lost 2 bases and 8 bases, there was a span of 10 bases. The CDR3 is CASSPTGEDSPLHF. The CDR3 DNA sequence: TGTGCCAGCTCACCAACGGGGGAAGATTCACCCCTCCACTTT.

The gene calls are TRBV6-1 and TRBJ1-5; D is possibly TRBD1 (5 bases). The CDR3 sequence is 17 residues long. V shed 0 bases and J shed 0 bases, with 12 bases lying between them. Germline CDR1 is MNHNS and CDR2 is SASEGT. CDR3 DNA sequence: TGTGCCAGCAGTGAAGCGGCGACAGTATATAGCAATCAGCCCCAGCATTTT. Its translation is CASSEAATVYSNQPQHF.

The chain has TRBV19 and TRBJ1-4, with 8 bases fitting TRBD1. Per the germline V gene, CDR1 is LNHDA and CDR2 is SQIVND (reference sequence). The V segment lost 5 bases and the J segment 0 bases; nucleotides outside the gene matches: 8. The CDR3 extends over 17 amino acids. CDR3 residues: CASSLWTGRSTNEKLFF. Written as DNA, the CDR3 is TGTGCCAGTAGTCTGTGGACAGGGCGCTCAACTAATGAAAAACTGTTTTTT.

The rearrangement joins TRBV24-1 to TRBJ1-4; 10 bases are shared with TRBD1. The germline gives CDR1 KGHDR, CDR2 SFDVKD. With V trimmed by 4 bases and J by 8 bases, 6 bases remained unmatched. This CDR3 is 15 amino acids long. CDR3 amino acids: CATSDTGQGMEKLFF. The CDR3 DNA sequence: TGTGCCACCAGTGACACGGGACAGGGGATGGAAAAACTGTTTTTT.

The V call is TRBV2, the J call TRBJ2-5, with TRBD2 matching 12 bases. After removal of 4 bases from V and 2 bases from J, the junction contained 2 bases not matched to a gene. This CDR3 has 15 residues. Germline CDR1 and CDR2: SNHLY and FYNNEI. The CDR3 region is CASSGLAGGQETQYF. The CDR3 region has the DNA TGTGCCAGCAGTGGGCTAGCGGGGGGGCAAGAGACCCAGTACTTC.

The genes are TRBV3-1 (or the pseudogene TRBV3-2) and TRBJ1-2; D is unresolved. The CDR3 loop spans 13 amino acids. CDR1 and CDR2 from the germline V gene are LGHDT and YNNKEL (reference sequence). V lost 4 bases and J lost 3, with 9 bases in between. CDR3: CASSRGRDYGYTF. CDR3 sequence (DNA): TGTGCCAGCAGCCGAGGGCGGGACTATGGCTACACCTTC.

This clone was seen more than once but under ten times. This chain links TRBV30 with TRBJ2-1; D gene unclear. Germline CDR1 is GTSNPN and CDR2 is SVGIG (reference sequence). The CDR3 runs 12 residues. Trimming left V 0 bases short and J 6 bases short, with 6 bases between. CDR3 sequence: CAWSVNSNEQFF. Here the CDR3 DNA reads TGTGCCTGGAGTGTAAATAGCAATGAGCAGTTCTTC.

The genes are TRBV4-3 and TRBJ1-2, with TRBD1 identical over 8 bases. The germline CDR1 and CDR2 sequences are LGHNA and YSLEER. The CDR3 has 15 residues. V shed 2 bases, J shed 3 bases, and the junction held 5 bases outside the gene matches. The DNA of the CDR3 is TGCGCCAGCAGCCAATTCCAGGGGGCAGACTATGGCTACACCTTC. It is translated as CASSQFQGADYGYTF.

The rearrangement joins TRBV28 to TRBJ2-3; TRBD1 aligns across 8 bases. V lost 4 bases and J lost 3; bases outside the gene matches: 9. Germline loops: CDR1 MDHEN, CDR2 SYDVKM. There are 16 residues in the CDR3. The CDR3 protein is CASSSGGTTETDTQYF. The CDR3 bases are TGTGCCAGCAGTTCAGGGGGCACAACAGAGACAGATACGCAGTATTTT. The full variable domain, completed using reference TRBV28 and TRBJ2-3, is DVKVTQSSRYLVKRTGEKVFLECVQDMDHENMFWYRQDPGLGLRLIYFSYDVKMKEKGDIPEGYSVSREKKERFSLILESASTNQTSMYLCASSSGGTTETDTQYFGPGTRLTVL.

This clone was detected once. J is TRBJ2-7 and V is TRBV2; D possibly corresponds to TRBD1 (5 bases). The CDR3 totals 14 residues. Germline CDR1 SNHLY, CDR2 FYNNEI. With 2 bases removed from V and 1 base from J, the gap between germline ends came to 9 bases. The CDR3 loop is CASSEIGHSYEQYF. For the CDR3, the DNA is TGTGCCAGCAGTGAAATCGGACATTCCTACGAGCAGTACTTC.

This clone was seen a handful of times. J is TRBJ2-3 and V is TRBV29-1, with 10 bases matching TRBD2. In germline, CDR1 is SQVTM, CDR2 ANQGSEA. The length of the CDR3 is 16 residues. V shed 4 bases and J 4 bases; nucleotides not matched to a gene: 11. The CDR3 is CSVGPLLAGEPDTQYF. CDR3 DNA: TGCAGCGTTGGCCCCCTTCTAGCGGGAGAACCAGATACGCAGTATTTT.

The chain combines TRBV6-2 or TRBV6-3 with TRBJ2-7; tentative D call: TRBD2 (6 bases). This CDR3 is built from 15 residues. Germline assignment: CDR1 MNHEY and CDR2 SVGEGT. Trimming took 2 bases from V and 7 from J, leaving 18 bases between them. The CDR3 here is CASSYGGTGLKEQYF. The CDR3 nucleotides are TGTGCCAGCAGTTACGGTGGGACTGGCTTGAAAGAGCAGTACTTC.

This CDR3 is CASSLARDRGYEQYF. The CDR3 DNA is TGTGCCAGCAGCTTAGCGCGGGACAGGGGCTACGAGCAGTACTTC. The chain couples TRBV7-9 to TRBJ2-7; 10 nucleotides match TRBD1. The CDR3 extends over 15 amino acids. In germline, CDR1 is SEHNR, CDR2 FQNEAQ (reference sequence). Trimming removed 0 bases from V and 3 bases from J; junction bases left unmatched: 2.

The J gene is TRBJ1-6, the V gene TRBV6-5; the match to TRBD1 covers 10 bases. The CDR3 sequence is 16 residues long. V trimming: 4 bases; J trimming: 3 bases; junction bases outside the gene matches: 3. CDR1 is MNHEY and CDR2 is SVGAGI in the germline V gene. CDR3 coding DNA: TGTGCCAGCAGTTTGCGGACAGGGGGCTATAATTCACCCCTCCACTTT. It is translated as CASSLRTGGYNSPLHF.

CDR3 residues: CASSLQQSGNTIYF. For the CDR3, the DNA is TGTGCCAGCAGCTTACAACAGTCTGGAAACACCATATATTTT. The rearrangement uses TRBV7-2 and TRBJ1-3; D is unclear. V gave up 2 bases and J gave up 1 base, with 6 bases separating them. The CDR3 contains 14 residues. Germline V lookup: CDR1 SGHTA, CDR2 FQGNSA.